Each of the 5 T cell receptor beta chains below was sequenced from the same sample in a study of CD8 T cells in Susac syndrome. A quantity of about 0.5 to 1 ug RNA underwent reverse transcription using random hexamers. Each CDR3 protein is one row after TCRdb ran MiXCR on the immunoSEQ multiplex PCR reads. The sample has about 430,000 distinct CDR3 sequences; around 85% are singletons. Material: CD8+ T cells from PBMCs. The receptors were sampled from a human donor with multiple sclerosis.

This clonotype was detected only once. The J gene is TRBJ1-1, the V gene TRBV4-1; weak D call: TRBD1 (5 bases). V was pared by 1 base and J by 4 bases, with 10 bases between. The CDR3 runs to 14 residues. Germline V gene data show CDR1 as MGHRA and CDR2 as YSYEKL. DNA for the CDR3: TGCGCCAGCAGCCAAGCAGGGTACGGCACTGAAGCTTTCTTT. Protein product: CASSQAGYGTEAFF.

The chain employs TRBV10-1 and TRBJ2-5; 9 bases fit TRBD1. The J segment lost 2 bases and the V segment lost 0 bases, leaving 4 bases of the junction unmatched. The V gene's germline CDR1 is WNHNN and CDR2 SYGVQD (reference sequence). This CDR3 region has 16 residues. The CDR3 reads CASSESKTGGQETQYF. In DNA form, the CDR3 reads TGCGCCAGCAGTGAGTCGAAGACAGGGGGACAAGAGACCCAGTACTTC.

The gene calls are TRBV29-1 and TRBJ1-4, with 12 bases matching TRBD1. The CDR3 loop spans 18 amino acids. The ends lost 7 bases at V and 0 bases at J; junction bases unmatched: 12. Germline-derived CDR1 and CDR2 are SQVTM and ANQGSEA. This CDR3 reads CSAAGTGGAGPTNEKLFF. CDR3 bases: TGCAGCGCAGCAGGGACAGGGGGCGCGGGGCCAACTAATGAAAAACTGTTTTTT.

This chain links TRBV5-1 with TRBJ2-3; D is unresolved. V lost 4 bases and J lost 6, with 9 bases in between. The CDR3 covers 12 residues. The germline gives CDR1 SGHRS, CDR2 YFSETQ. CDR3 DNA: TGCGCCAGCAGCGGGGTAGGCGATACGCAGTATTTT. This codes for CASSGVGDTQYF.

This clonotype was seen once. The chain uses TRBV29-1 and TRBJ1-2; D is unclear. CDR1 is SQVTM, CDR2 ANQGSEA, per germline. This CDR3 is 12 amino acids long. Between the trimmed V and J ends, which lost 1 base and 4 bases, there was a span of 7 bases. The CDR3 region has the DNA TGCAGCGTTGAAGGAGGCCGCTATGGCTACACCTTC. Amino acid sequence: CSVEGGRYGYTF.